The 26 T cell receptor beta chains reported below all come from one sample, sequenced in a study of cytomegalovirus exposure and HLA in healthy donors. TCRdb's copy holds only in-frame clones and misses some; the assay was immunoSEQ multiplex PCR. The data show some 170,000 clones, roughly 96% seen once. The specimen sequenced was PBMCs. These receptors were taken from a woman under 30 in good health and CMV-seronegative.

The rearrangement joins TRBV23-1 to TRBJ1-1, with 8 bases identical to TRBD1. TRBV23-1 is assigned to the ORF class and has an uncertain function. This CDR3 comprises 19 residues. With 0 bases clipped from V and 5 bases from J, the junction kept 17 bases outside the gene matches. The CDR3 sequence is CASSQSWPQKRTGLTEAFF. The CDR3 DNA reads as TGCGCCAGCAGTCAATCCTGGCCCCAAAAAAGGACAGGGTTGACTGAAGCTTTCTTT.

With respect to this clone: One end of the junction does not line up with germline, which may come from a read error. CDR3 nucleotides: TGTGCCAGCAGAGAAGGACTAGCGGGCCTCTACGAGCAGTACTTC. Translated, it gives CASREGLAGLYEQYF. V usage is TRBV2 and J usage is TRBJ2-7, with 11 bases fitting TRBD2. This CDR3 contains 15 residues. Germline V gene data show CDR1 as SNHLY and CDR2 as FYNNEI.

J is TRBJ1-2 and V is TRBV9; 9 bases match TRBD1. The CDR3 totals 17 residues. J gave up 5 bases and V 3 bases, and 14 bases lay outside the gene matches. In germline, CDR1 is SGDLS, CDR2 YYNGEE. The CDR3 here is CASSGAGGTGYGYGYTF. As DNA, the CDR3 is TGTGCCAGCAGCGGAGCGGGTGGGACAGGGTATGGGTATGGCTACACCTTC.

The chain joins TRBV10-3 to TRBJ2-7; 7 nucleotides line up with TRBD1. Germline values: CDR1 ENHRY, CDR2 SYGVKD. The J segment lost 1 base and the V segment lost 6 bases, leaving 3 bases of the junction unmatched. The CDR3 runs to 13 residues. DNA of the CDR3: TGTGCCATCAGAGGGACAGAGTCCTACGAGCAGTACTTC. Amino acid sequence: CAIRGTESYEQYF.

The chain recombines TRBV9 with TRBJ2-3, with TRBD2 identical over 8 bases. This CDR3 spans 16 amino acids. Germline V gene data show CDR1 as SGDLS and CDR2 as YYNGEE. J was trimmed by 6 bases and V by 0 bases; bases with no gene match: 9. The CDR3 coding sequence is TGTGCCAGCAGCGTAGCTGGAAGCGGGGGTGCCGATACGCAGTATTTT. This gives the protein CASSVAGSGGADTQYF.

J is TRBJ2-5 and V is TRBV7-2; 11 bases are a match to TRBD2. Germline assignment: CDR1 SGHTA and CDR2 FQGNSA. This CDR3 has 19 amino acids. After removal of 2 bases from V and 2 bases from J, the junction contained 13 bases not matched to a gene. The CDR3 DNA follows: TGTGCCAGCAGCTTATGGCAAGGATTAGCGGGGGGGAAACAAGAGACCCAGTACTTC. Its protein is CASSLWQGLAGGKQETQYF.

The CDR3 nucleotides read TGTGCCAGCAGTTATAATCTAGCAAAAGATACGCAGTATTTT. Encoded protein: CASSYNLAKDTQYF. The chain is built from TRBV6-5 and TRBJ2-3; D might be TRBD2 (5 bases). The CDR3 extends over 14 amino acids. Germline CDR1 and CDR2: MNHEY and SVGAGI. V gave up 3 bases and J gave up 5 bases, with 12 bases separating them.

The chain joins TRBV7-9 to TRBJ2-7, with TRBD2 identical over 11 bases. From germline, CDR1 is SEHNR and CDR2 FQNEAQ (reference sequence). After removal of 3 bases from V and 6 bases from J, the junction contained 7 bases not matched to a gene. The length of the CDR3 is 15 residues. Here the CDR3 reads CASSLVVAGGAEQYF. CDR3 DNA sequence: TGTGCCAGCAGCTTGGTAGTAGCGGGGGGGGCCGAGCAGTACTTC.

This chain connects TRBV4-2 to TRBJ2-3; 11 bases fit TRBD2. CDR3 length: 18 amino acids. V gave up 4 bases and J gave up 5 bases; unmatched junction bases: 14. Germline CDR1 LGHNA, CDR2 YNFKEQ. The CDR3 protein is CASSRPPGASGGLDTQYF. The CDR3 nucleotides are TGTGCCAGCAGCCGTCCCCCAGGGGCTAGCGGGGGGTTAGATACGCAGTATTTT.

The chain employs TRBV13 and TRBJ2-5; 7 bases are shared with TRBD2. Trimming cost V 4 bases and J 1 base; bases outside gene matches: 0. This CDR3 has 13 amino acids. CDR1 and CDR2 from the germline V gene are PRHDT and FYEKMQ (reference sequence). The CDR3 is CASSWGGQETQYF. CDR3 in DNA: TGTGCCAGCAGCTGGGGGGGCCAAGAGACCCAGTACTTC.

The V gene is TRBV6-1, the J gene TRBJ1-5, with D possibly being TRBD1 (5 bases). V lost 2 bases and J lost 6, with 11 bases in between. The CDR3 consists of 14 residues. Germline assignment: CDR1 MNHNS and CDR2 SASEGT. The CDR3 sequence is CASSELGGSQPQHF. As DNA, the CDR3 is TGTGCCAGCAGTGAATTGGGGGGAAGTCAGCCCCAGCATTTT.

The chain employs TRBV9 and TRBJ2-5, with 10 bases matching TRBD2. The CDR3 runs 14 residues. V lost 4 bases to trimming and J lost 5 bases; unmatched junction nucleotides: 5. CDR1 is SGDLS and CDR2 is YYNGEE in the germline V gene. The CDR3 protein is CASSQGLAMETQYF. In nucleotides, the CDR3 is TGTGCCAGCAGCCAGGGACTAGCGATGGAGACCCAGTACTTC. Combining the CDR3 with reference TRBV9 and TRBJ2-5 gives the whole variable domain DSGVTQTPKHLITATGQRVTLRCSPRSGDLSVYWYQQSLDQGLQFLIQYYNGEERAKGNILERFSAQQFPDLHSELNLSSLELGDSALYFCASSQGLAMETQYFGPGTRLLVL.

The CDR3 sequence is CASRAETGGYYGYTF. The CDR3 coding sequence is TGTGCCAGCAGAGCCGAGACAGGGGGGTACTATGGCTACACCTTC. The rearrangement joins TRBV2 to TRBJ1-2; 9 bases are a match to TRBD1. CDR1 and CDR2 (germline): SNHLY, FYNNEI. V was clipped by 6 bases and J by 3 bases; unmatched bases: 8. This CDR3 is 15 amino acids long.

This chain links TRBV5-6 with TRBJ1-2; 8 bases align to TRBD1. Trimming took 4 bases from V and 4 from J; bases not matched to a gene: 12. The CDR3 has 16 amino acids. Germline-derived CDR1 and CDR2 are SGHDT and YYEEEE. The CDR3 DNA is TGTGCCAGCAGCGGTCCGGGACAGGAGTTTTTCTATGGCTACACCTTC. It is translated as CASSGPGQEFFYGYTF.

The rearrangement links TRBV7-6 to TRBJ1-6; 8 nucleotides align to TRBD1. The V gene's germline CDR1 is SGHVS and CDR2 FNYEAQ. CDR3 size: 18 residues. V shed 2 bases, J shed 7 bases, and the junction held 13 bases outside the gene matches. CDR3 region: CASSLSGISGGRNSPLHF. CDR3 in DNA: TGTGCCAGCAGCTTATCTGGAATTTCAGGGGGCCGGAATTCACCCCTCCACTTT.

The chain combines TRBV18 with TRBJ2-5; 12 bases agree with TRBD2. CDR3 size: 17 residues. V was clipped by 4 bases and J by 2 bases; unmatched bases: 8. The germline CDR1 and CDR2 sequences are KGHSH and LQKENI. CDR3 DNA sequence: TGTGCCAGCTCACTGATCCCGACTAGCGGGGGTCAAGAGACCCAGTACTTC. It is translated as CASSLIPTSGGQETQYF.

V is TRBV7-2 and J is TRBJ2-3; a possible D gene is TRBD2 (5 bases). The CDR3 runs to 11 residues. Germline V gene data show CDR1 as SGHTA and CDR2 as FQGNSA. Trimming shortened V by 5 bases and J by 12 bases, and 12 bases separated the two germline ends. Here the CDR3 DNA reads TGTGCCAGCAGCCCGGGGTGGATTCAGTATTTT. This translates into CASSPGWIQYF.

The chain joins TRBV2 to TRBJ2-7; 7 bases line up with TRBD1. This CDR3 is 14 amino acids long. The J segment lost 1 base and the V segment lost 7 bases, leaving 7 bases of the junction unmatched. The germline CDR1 and CDR2 sequences are SNHLY and FYNNEI. The CDR3 loop is CASNTGARSYEQYF. As DNA, the CDR3 is TGTGCCAGCAACACAGGGGCGAGGTCCTACGAGCAGTACTTC.

The rearrangement uses TRBV2 and TRBJ1-2, with a weak D call TRBD1 (6 bases). The V end was cut by 0 bases, the J end by 8 bases, with 19 bases between. Germline V CDR1 and CDR2: SNHLY, FYNNEI. The CDR3 runs 16 residues. CDR3 sequence reads: CASSEAAMGHLGGYTF. Written as DNA, the CDR3 is TGTGCCAGCAGTGAAGCCGCGATGGGACACCTGGGGGGCTACACCTTC.

J is TRBJ1-6 and V is TRBV4-1; a weak D match, TRBD1 (5 bases). Germline loops: CDR1 MGHRA, CDR2 YSYEKL. The CDR3 has 16 residues. V gave up 3 bases and J gave up 7 bases, with 16 bases separating them. The CDR3 sequence: CASSHIGRDFNSPLHF. The CDR3 bases are TGCGCCAGCAGCCACATTGGCAGGGACTTCAATTCACCCCTCCACTTT.

V is TRBV6-6 and J is TRBJ1-4, with D possibly matching TRBD1 (6 bases). This CDR3 has 15 amino acids. The germline V and J ends were trimmed by 6 bases and 6 bases, with 17 bases remaining between them. In germline, CDR1 is MNHNY, CDR2 SVGAGI (reference sequence). The CDR3 loop reads CASSKGGPEDEKLFF. The CDR3 coding sequence is TGTGCCAGCAGCAAGGGGGGGCCGGAGGATGAAAAACTGTTTTTT.

This sequence joins TRBV6-5 and TRBJ1-1; 10 bases map to TRBD1. CDR1 and CDR2 from the germline V gene are MNHEY and SVGAGI. CDR3 size: 13 residues. After removal of 6 bases from V and 11 bases from J, the junction contained 9 bases not matched to a gene. CDR3 sequence: CASSATGGEGAFF. CDR3 nucleotides: TGTGCCAGCAGCGCGACAGGGGGCGAGGGGGCTTTCTTT.

The chain combines TRBV6-5 with TRBJ2-7, with D tentatively TRBD2 (5 bases). Germline V gives CDR1 MNHEY, CDR2 SVGAGI. The length of the CDR3 is 12 residues. V shed 6 bases and J shed 6 bases, with 12 bases lying between them. The CDR3 reads CASSRTRSEQYF. DNA for the CDR3: TGTGCCAGCAGCCGGACTCGGTCCGAGCAGTACTTC.

On this clone: Other DNA sequences in the sample encode the same CDR3. This chain links TRBV27 with TRBJ1-2; D might be TRBD1 (5 bases). CDR1 and CDR2 (germline): MNHEY, SMNVEV (reference sequence). The CDR3 is made up of 13 amino acids. Trimming shortened V by 3 bases and J by 4 bases, and 9 bases separated the two germline ends. CDR3 loop: CASSLAGLYGYTF. Written as DNA, the CDR3 is TGTGCCAGCAGTTTGGCGGGGCTCTATGGCTACACCTTC.

The rearrangement uses TRBV27 and TRBJ2-7; D perhaps matches TRBD1 (6 bases). Trimming took off 6 bases at V and 3 bases at J, with 12 bases between the two ends. CDR3 length equals 13 residues. The germline CDR1 and CDR2 sequences are MNHEY and SMNVEV (reference sequence). Here the CDR3 DNA reads TGTGCCAGCAGCCCCGGACAGTTCTACGAGCAGTACTTC. Its translation is CASSPGQFYEQYF.

This sequence joins TRBV29-1 and TRBJ2-5; D is perhaps TRBD2 (5 bases). The CDR3 has 14 residues. Germline lookup yields CDR1 SQVTM and CDR2 ANQGSEA. Trimming cost V 4 bases and J 2 bases, with 14 bases left between them. The CDR3 region is CSVGYGRGQETQYF. The CDR3 DNA reads TGCAGCGTTGGGTATGGTCGGGGTCAAGAGACCCAGTACTTC.